This T cell receptor (beta chain) originates from a study of blood T cell repertoires in COVID-19. Across the study: From the United States, Italy and Spain came samples of acute and convalescent COVID-19. The analysed material was cDNA or gDNA that came from T cells, B-cell-depleted T cells, or PBMCs.

Residents of 24 US areas, aged about 18 to 89 years, made up the participants. Data came from immunoSEQ multiplex PCR; TCRdb stores just in-frame clones and leaves some out. The table has some 460,000 clones, roughly 87% seen once. After removal of 4 bases from V and 0 bases from J, the junction contained 11 bases not matched to a gene. Germline values: CDR1 SNHLY, CDR2 FYNNEI. The CDR3 loop spans 17 amino acids. The chain employs TRBV2 and TRBJ2-7; TRBD2 matches 8 bases. Sequenced sample: PBMCs or T cells enriched from blood (not recorded which). The origin of this receptor is a woman aged 18-29 years who had recovered from COVID-19. This CDR3 is CASSGLAGGQFSYEQYF. The CDR3 nucleotides are TGTGCCAGCAGTGGGCTCGCGGGGGGCCAATTCTCCTACGAGCAGTACTTC.